A single TCR beta chain is shown here with its context. Its antigen specificity is not known. No qualities accompany the bases; no much larger clone lies one base away. The entry originates in a study of blood T cell repertoires in COVID-19 (dated by TCRdb to about 2020). For the wider study: The collaborator samples originated in the United States, Italy and Spain and spanned the acute and convalescent phases of COVID-19. The material from the prospective study consisted of cDNA or gDNA derived from T cells, B-cell-depleted T cells, or PBMCs. Subjects who had been exposed to COVID-19, were actively infected with it, or had recovered from it provided the deeply sampled blood TCRbeta repertoires that made up the dataset. The repertoires were released in a freely available public database meant as a resource for research on the immune response to SARS-CoV-2. Samples came from the ongoing ImmuneRACE study (first 160 participants) plus 1,254 subjects from 6 global collaborators. A de-identified subject ID, COVID-19 status, age in years and sex were almost always included in the sample metadata. Where available, HLA class I and class II types were obtained from metadata supplied by the sample provider rather than from assay-based typing. Here is what the overall study found, with its caveats: The amount of clinical and demographic metadata varied by source and participant and was provided uncurated.

CDR1 and CDR2 are drawn from the germline V gene (reference sequence): SGHNT, YYREEE. V gives up 0 bases and J gives up 1 base, and the segment between their germline ends measures 8 bases. The CDR3 holds 15 amino acids from the cysteine to the phenylalanine. Only the CDR3 DNA is retained, 45 bases long and in frame from the first base. TCRbeta CDR3 regions were amplified from genomic DNA using the immunoSEQ Assay, a bias-controlled multiplex PCR. The authors' pipeline ran thus. The number of nucleated cells in each sample was estimated from the amplification of reference gene primers within the assay. To quantify the absolute abundance of each unique TCRbeta CDR3 rearrangement, sequence reads were collapsed and filtered. For each sample, productive Simpson clonality was calculated as the square root of Simpson's diversity index over productive rearrangements. The immuneACCESS repertoire file appears here via TCRdb, limited to in-frame rearrangements. These files lack a portion of the clones; in checked studies, under half of the deficit traces to unresolved V genes, and the cause of the others is not known. V and J calls and clone size come straight from that table; D and trimming were deduced from the DNA. The sample table holds approximately 280,000 clones, of which roughly 90% were seen once. In total, the top ten clones hold 1.9% of the sample.

Participants in the prospective study were enrolled through a virtual design, were aged 18 to 89 years, and lived in roughly 24 United States geographic areas. In the prospective study, cohorts were assigned on the basis of participant-reported clinical history obtained from a screening survey and a study questionnaire. ImmuneRACE Cohort 3 recovered participants were defined by two consecutive negative NP/OP PCR tests, healthcare professional clearance, or symptom resolution. Mobile phlebotomists in the prospective study collected whole blood, serum and a nasopharyngeal or oropharyngeal swab from every participant. Participants in the prospective study had the option to provide additional blood draws and questionnaires over an approximately 2-month period. Prospective study blood samples were shipped either frozen or at room temperature before DNA extraction.

The material sequenced was PBMCs or T cells enriched from blood (not recorded which). The sequence links TRBV5-4 to TRBJ1-5, with TRBD1 tentatively as D gene (5 bases match). The TCR originated in a woman aged 60-75 years who had recovered from COVID-19. The DNA reads TGTGCCAGCAGCTTGGGCGGGGGGAGCAATCAGCCCCAGCATTTT. Its coded protein is CASSLGGGSNQPQHF.